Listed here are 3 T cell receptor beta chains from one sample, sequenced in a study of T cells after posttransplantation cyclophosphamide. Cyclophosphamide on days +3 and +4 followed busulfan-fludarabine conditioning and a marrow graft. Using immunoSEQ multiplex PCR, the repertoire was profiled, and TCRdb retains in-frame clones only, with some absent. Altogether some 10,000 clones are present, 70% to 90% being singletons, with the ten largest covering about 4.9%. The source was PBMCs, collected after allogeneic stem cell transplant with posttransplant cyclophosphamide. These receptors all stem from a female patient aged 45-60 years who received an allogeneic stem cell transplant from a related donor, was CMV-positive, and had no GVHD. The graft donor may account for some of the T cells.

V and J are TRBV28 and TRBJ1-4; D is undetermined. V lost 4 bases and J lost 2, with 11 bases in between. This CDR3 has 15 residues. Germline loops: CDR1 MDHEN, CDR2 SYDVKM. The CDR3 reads CASSSPSGTNEKLFF. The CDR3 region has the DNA TGTGCCAGCAGTTCCCCCTCGGGGACTAATGAAAAACTGTTTTTT.

CDR3 protein: CASSETLGQGREQYF. The CDR3 coding sequence is TGTGCCAGCAGTGAAACGCTTGGACAGGGAAGGGAGCAGTACTTC. The V gene is TRBV2, the J gene TRBJ2-7, with 8 positions matching TRBD1. Unmatched junction bases numbered 10, after V lost 2 bases and J lost 7 bases. Germline-derived CDR1 and CDR2 are SNHLY and FYNNEI. The CDR3 contains 15 residues.

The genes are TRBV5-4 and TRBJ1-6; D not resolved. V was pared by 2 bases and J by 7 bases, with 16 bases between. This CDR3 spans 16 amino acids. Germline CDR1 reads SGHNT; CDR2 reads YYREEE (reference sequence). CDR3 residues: CASSFNRGAENSPLHF. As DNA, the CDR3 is TGTGCCAGCAGCTTCAACCGGGGAGCGGAAAATTCACCCCTCCACTTT.